This T cell receptor (beta chain) is drawn from a study of blood T cell repertoires in COVID-19. Participants' own reports of clinical history determined their cohort assignment. The V end lost 0 bases, the J end lost 7 bases, and 11 bases lay between the germline ends. The CDR3 is 14 amino acids. The V gene's germline CDR1 is SGHRS and CDR2 YFSETQ. The repertoire was sequenced with immunoSEQ multiplex PCR; TCRdb's copy has only in-frame clones and lacks some. This table holds roughly 150,000 clones, 82% found once. The sequence was obtained from a man in his 60s who had recovered from COVID-19. Sequencing was performed on PBMCs or T cells enriched from blood (not recorded which). The chain links TRBV5-1 to TRBJ1-5; D possibly corresponds to TRBD1 (6 bases). CDR3 region: CASSLGQGSQPQHF. The CDR3, as DNA: TGCGCCAGCAGCTTGGGGCAGGGGTCCCAGCCCCAGCATTTT.